The 17 T cell receptor beta chains listed next were all sequenced from one sample in a study of long-term antiretroviral therapy in people with HIV. Version v3.0 of the immunoSEQ assay ran at survey level. TCRdb's copy holds only in-frame clones and misses some; the assay was immunoSEQ multiplex PCR. The sample yields 15,000 or so clones, 75% to 85% seen once. The sample was unsorted PBMCs, taken 0.3 years before starting antiretroviral therapy. The receptor source for this set is a man aged 50 to 59 with HIV.

V is TRBV5-8 and J is TRBJ1-1; perhaps TRBD1 as D (5 bases). V gave up 4 bases and J gave up 0 bases, with 13 bases separating them. The CDR3 loop spans 15 amino acids. Germline values: CDR1 SGHTS, CDR2 YDEGEE. This CDR3 reads CASSPRGSMNTEAFF. Here the CDR3 DNA reads TGTGCCAGCAGCCCGAGGGGCAGCATGAACACTGAAGCTTTCTTT.

In its sample, this clone was seen a few times. The rearrangement links TRBV7-9 to TRBJ1-2, with D possibly being TRBD1 (5 bases). CDR3 length equals 12 residues. Deletions cut 7 bases from V and 7 bases from J, with 13 bases between. The germline V gene encodes CDR1 SEHNR and CDR2 FQNEAQ (reference sequence). In DNA, the CDR3 is TGTGCCAGCAAAGGACTCAGGGTTGGCTACACCTTC. It encodes CASKGLRVGYTF. The full variable domain, rest sourced from reference TRBV7-9 and TRBJ1-2, is DTGVSQNPRHKITKRGQNVTFRCDPISEHNRLYWYRQTLGQGPEFLTYFQNEAQLEKSRLLSDRFSAERPKGSFSTLEIQRTEQGDSAMYLCASKGLRVGYTFGSGTRLTVV.

This sequence joins TRBV6-5 and TRBJ2-4; 7 bases align to TRBD2. CDR3 length equals 15 residues. V was clipped by 7 bases and J by 0 bases; unmatched bases: 6. Germline V lookup: CDR1 MNHEY, CDR2 SVGAGI. For the CDR3, the DNA is TGTGCCAGCAAAGAGGGCGGGGGAGCCAAAAACATTCAGTACTTC. Translation gives CASKEGGGAKNIQYF.

The CDR3 loop reads CASSKDGGQVSYNEQFF. In nucleotides, the CDR3 is TGTGCCAGCAGCAAAGATGGGGGACAGGTCTCCTACAATGAGCAGTTCTTC. The chain is built from TRBV21-1 and TRBJ2-1; the table assigns TRBD1, which was not confirmed against the DNA. TRBV21-1 is classified as a pseudogene. This CDR3 is 17 amino acids long.

The V gene is TRBV4-1, the J gene TRBJ1-1; D remains ambiguous. The CDR3 totals 19 residues. Germline CDR1 reads MGHRA; CDR2 reads YSYEKL. The V end was cut by 0 bases, the J end by 0 bases, with 20 bases between. The DNA of the CDR3 is TGCGCCAGCAGCCAAGATATTGGGATCGAGGGTAGCGTGAACACTGAAGCTTTCTTT. Its translation is CASSQDIGIEGSVNTEAFF.

The chain combines TRBV4-1 with TRBJ2-7; TRBD1 matches 7 bases. CDR1 and CDR2 from the germline V gene are MGHRA and YSYEKL. The CDR3 has 16 amino acids. V shed 3 bases, J shed 7 bases, and the junction held 15 bases outside the gene matches. The CDR3 protein is CASSQYTTGPPREQYF. The CDR3 nucleotides read TGCGCCAGCAGCCAGTATACGACAGGGCCCCCTCGGGAGCAGTACTTC.

This chain uses TRBV30 with TRBJ2-3; 8 positions agree with TRBD2. Germline CDR1 reads GTSNPN; CDR2 reads SVGIG (reference sequence). The junction had 8 bases not matched to a gene; V was cut back by 7 bases and J by 2 bases. CDR3 length: 14 residues. This CDR3 reads CASPLAGLTDTQYF. DNA of the CDR3: TGTGCCTCCCCCTTAGCGGGACTCACAGATACGCAGTATTTT.

The rearrangement links TRBV7-9 to TRBJ2-1; D is ambiguous. CDR1 and CDR2 (germline): SEHNR, FQNEAQ (reference sequence). Deletions cut 1 base from V and 2 bases from J, with 6 bases between. The CDR3 has 14 residues. The CDR3 sequence is CASSLEVAYNEQFF. The CDR3 DNA sequence: TGTGCCAGCAGCTTAGAGGTGGCCTACAATGAGCAGTTCTTC.

This chain connects TRBV5-4 to TRBJ2-1; D is possibly TRBD2 (5 bases). The germline V gene has CDR1 SGHNT and CDR2 YYREEE (reference sequence). Between the trimmed V and J ends, which lost 4 bases and 8 bases, there was a span of 13 bases. The CDR3 is made up of 13 amino acids. CDR3 sequence: CASSQFVGDEQFF. CDR3 bases: TGTGCCAGCAGCCAATTCGTGGGAGATGAGCAGTTCTTC.

CDR3: CASSVSSGTVRGYGYTF. The CDR3 DNA sequence: TGTGCCAGCTCAGTGTCTTCTGGGACAGTCCGGGGCTATGGCTACACCTTC. The chain carries TRBV18 and TRBJ1-2; 7 positions agree with TRBD1. The V gene's germline CDR1 is KGHSH and CDR2 LQKENI. The CDR3 is 17 residues long. The junction had 16 bases not matched to a gene; V was cut back by 5 bases and J by 4 bases. Together with reference TRBV18 and TRBJ1-2, the CDR3 gives the full variable domain: NAGVMQNPRHLVRRRGQEARLRCSPMKGHSHVYWYRQLPEEGLKFMVYLQKENIIDESGMPKERFSAEFPKEGPSILRIQQVVRGDSAAYFCASSVSSGTVRGYGYTFGSGTRLTVV.

V gene TRBV6-5 combines with J gene TRBJ2-3, with a tentative D call TRBD2 (5 bases). Germline V gene lookup returns CDR1 MNHEY and CDR2 SVGAGI. The CDR3 covers 12 residues. Trimming took 8 bases from V and 4 from J, leaving 10 bases between them. CDR3 residues: CASRTGSDTQYF. The CDR3 DNA reads TGTGCCAGCCGGACGGGATCAGATACGCAGTATTTT.

J is TRBJ2-3 and V is TRBV30; D not resolved. V was shortened by 2 bases and J by 4 bases, with 4 bases between the two germline ends. Germline assignment: CDR1 GTSNPN and CDR2 SVGIG (reference sequence). CDR3 length: 11 residues. CDR3 nucleotide sequence: TGTGCCTGGAGTAGGCCAGATACGCAGTATTTT. This codes for CAWSRPDTQYF. The entire variable domain, with the rest obtained from reference TRBV30 and TRBJ2-3, is as follows: SQTIHQWPATLVQPVGSPLSLECTVEGTSNPNLYWYRQAAGRGLQLLFYSVGIGQISSEVPQNLSASRPQDRQFILSSKKLLLSDSGFYLCAWSRPDTQYFGPGTRLTVL.

The chain uses TRBV19 and TRBJ2-3; D call uncertain. Looked up from germline, CDR1 is LNHDA and CDR2 is SQIVND (reference sequence). Trimming took 5 bases from V and 3 from J, leaving 12 bases between them. This CDR3 region has 14 residues. The CDR3 DNA follows: TGTGCCAGTAGTGCTGCCTACTTAACAGATACGCAGTATTTT. Translation: CASSAAYLTDTQYF.

V is TRBV30 and J is TRBJ2-2; D assignment may be TRBD1 or TRBD2 (5 bases each). The CDR3 is 19 residues long. Germline V lookup: CDR1 GTSNPN, CDR2 SVGIG (reference sequence). V lost 5 bases and J lost 0, with 25 bases in between. CDR3 sequence (DNA): TGTGCCTGGGAGTGGGGGAAGAAGAGGTTCTATTCGAACACCGGGGAGCTGTTTTTT. It codes for CAWEWGKKRFYSNTGELFF.

In DNA, the CDR3 is TGTGCCAGCAGCGCCGGACCGGGACCTCCAGGAGGAGCCAAAAACATTCAGTACTTC. Translation: CASSAGPGPPGGAKNIQYF. The chain has TRBV9 and TRBJ2-4, with D possibly being TRBD1 or TRBD2 (5 bases each). The germline gives CDR1 SGDLS, CDR2 YYNGEE. V lost 3 bases to trimming and J lost 0 bases, with 22 bases between them. The CDR3 sequence is 19 residues long.

In its sample, this clone was seen once. The CDR3 spells CASTERWTWEIVLTF. The CDR3 region has the DNA TGTGCCAGCACCGAAAGGTGGACGTGGGAGATCGTCCTGACTTTC. The rearrangement uses TRBV6-1 and TRBJ2-6, with D possibly being TRBD2 (5 bases). The CDR3 extends over 15 amino acids. Trimming shortened V by 7 bases and J by 12 bases, and 22 bases separated the two germline ends. Germline loops: CDR1 MNHNS, CDR2 SASEGT.

The gene calls are TRBV11-2 and TRBJ2-3; TRBD2 matches at 8 bases. CDR1 is SGHAT, CDR2 FQNNGV, per germline. There are 15 residues in the CDR3. V dropped 5 bases and J dropped 5; count of bases not matched to a gene: 9. The chain's CDR3 is CASSARGGSGDTQYF. Written as DNA, the CDR3 is TGTGCCAGCAGCGCCCGCGGGGGGAGCGGAGATACGCAGTATTTT.